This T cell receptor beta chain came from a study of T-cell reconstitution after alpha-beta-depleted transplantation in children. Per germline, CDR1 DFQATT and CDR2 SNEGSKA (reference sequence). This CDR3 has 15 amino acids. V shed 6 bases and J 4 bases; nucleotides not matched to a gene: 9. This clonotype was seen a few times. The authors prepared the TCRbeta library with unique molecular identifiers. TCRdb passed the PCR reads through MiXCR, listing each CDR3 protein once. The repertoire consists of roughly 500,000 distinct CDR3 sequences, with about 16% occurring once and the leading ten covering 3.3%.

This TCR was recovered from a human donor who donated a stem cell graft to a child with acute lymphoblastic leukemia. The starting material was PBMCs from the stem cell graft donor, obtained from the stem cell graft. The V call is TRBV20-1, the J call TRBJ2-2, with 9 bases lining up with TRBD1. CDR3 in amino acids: CSAPGQGEFTGELFF. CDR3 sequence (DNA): TGCAGTGCGCCGGGACAGGGAGAGTTCACCGGGGAGCTGTTTTTT.